This TCR beta chain stems from a study of blood T cell repertoires in COVID-19. In the original workflow: Reference gene primer amplification gave nucleated cell count estimates. The repertoire was sequenced with immunoSEQ multiplex PCR; TCRdb's copy has only in-frame clones and lacks some. Clone size and the V and J calls come from that table; the DNA yielded D and trimming. The sample carries 60,000 to 90,000 clones, 85% recorded once. The CDR3 consists of 15 residues. V usage is TRBV12-1 and J usage is TRBJ2-7; no check of the table's D call, TRBD1, against the DNA was made. TRBV12-1 is a listed pseudogene. The sequencing sample was made of peripheral blood. This receptor was obtained from a man in his sixties with COVID-19, enrolled during active disease. The CDR3 here is CASSRPIIPGYEQYF. The DNA for the CDR3 is TGTGCCAGCAGCCGCCCCATAATCCCAGGCTACGAGCAGTACTTC.